This T cell receptor (beta chain) is drawn from a study of blood T cell repertoires in COVID-19. CDR1 is SGHNT, CDR2 YYREEE, per germline (reference sequence). The CDR3 is 15 amino acids. V was shortened by 4 bases and J by 4 bases, with 18 bases between the two germline ends. The assay was immunoSEQ multiplex PCR, and TCRdb's table has in-frame clones only and misses some. The data hold approximately 160,000 clones, with around 90% observed a single time. The gene calls are TRBV5-4 and TRBJ2-7, with TRBD2 as a possible D gene (5 bases). The specimen sequenced was peripheral blood. The clonotype originates from a man aged 60 to 75 with active or convalescent COVID-19. The CDR3: CASSPTGDGVYEQYF. The DNA for the CDR3 is TGTGCCAGCAGCCCGACTGGAGACGGGGTGTACGAGCAGTACTTC.